This T cell receptor (beta chain) was captured in a study of vaccination and CD4 T cells after COVID-19. About this clonotype: Its matching antigen is unknown.

Sequence data for DNA of cultured CD4+ T cells were generated by the Oncomine TCR Beta short-read assay. Using its own MiXCR run on the PCR reads, TCRdb lists one record per CDR3 protein. The sample lists under 8,000 distinct CDR3 sequences, 50% to 75% occurring once. The CDR3 loop spans 16 amino acids. Germline CDR1 is SGHTA and CDR2 is FQGTGA. Trimming cost V 1 base and J 7 bases; bases outside gene matches: 9. Treatment denoted: roughly 11-day PBMC culture with coronavirus spike peptide pools or control peptides (ViraFEST assay). The source material was CD4+ T cells from blood, cultured in vitro. The rearrangement uses TRBV7-3 and TRBJ2-3; 9 bases are a match to TRBD2. This clonotype was sampled from a human donor who had recovered from COVID-19. CDR3: CASSLSGGADRNTQYF. The CDR3 nucleotides are TGTGCCAGCAGCTTAAGCGGGGGGGCAGATCGAAATACGCAGTATTTT.